This T cell receptor beta chain was observed in a study of T-cell memory formation after mild COVID-19. Overall study context: TCR clusters largely stayed donor specific. Findings of the study overall: CD8+ contracting clones occupied EMRA, while CD4+ ones occupied mainly CM and EM.

J gave up 4 bases and V 6 bases, and 5 bases lay outside the gene matches. This CDR3 spans 13 amino acids. It was 5'RACE with constant-segment primers that produced the TCR alpha and TCR beta cDNA libraries, which carried sample barcodes and UMIs. TCRdb redid the calling of the 5' RACE reads with MiXCR, one entry per CDR3 protein. The sample has 400,000 to 450,000 distinct CDR3 sequences; more than 15% are singletons. Comments on this clonotype: The antigen is undetermined.

V gene TRBV12-3 or TRBV12-4 combines with J gene TRBJ1-2; 7 bases are a match to TRBD1. This clonotype was sampled from a man aged 18 to 30 who had mild COVID-19 (a few samples of this study predate the infection). Cell type and time point are not known. The specimen sequenced was PBMCs or a T cell subset sorted from them (not recorded which). This CDR3 reads CASREGAGYGYTF. The CDR3 DNA reads TGTGCCAGCAGGGAGGGGGCCGGCTATGGCTACACCTTC.